Presented here are 15 T cell receptor beta chains from one specimen sequenced in a study of CD4 T cells in relation to SARS-CoV-2 and coronaviruses. Sequencing was performed with immunoSEQ multiplex PCR; in TCRdb, only in-frame clones are kept and a portion is missing. The sample has about 35,000 clones; around 77% are singletons. Antigen specificity for these receptors is unknown. Input material: memory CD4+ T cells from PBMCs, cultured in vitro. The receptors here all came from an adult with COVID-19.

This clone has only one observation. The rearrangement joins TRBV5-4 to TRBJ2-3; a possible D gene is TRBD1 (6 bases). The CDR3 has 14 amino acids. V dropped 3 bases and J dropped 2 bases, with 10 bases sitting between them. Germline CDR1 reads SGHNT; CDR2 reads YYREEE (reference sequence). The CDR3 spells CASSSQGPTDTQYF. The CDR3 DNA reads as TGTGCCAGCAGCTCCCAGGGGCCCACAGATACGCAGTATTTT.

In this sample, this clone turned up a few times. The chain links TRBV11-1 to TRBJ2-5; perhaps TRBD2 as D (6 bases). The CDR3 sequence is 15 residues long. V was clipped by 5 bases and J by 2 bases, with 15 bases between them. Germline CDR1 and CDR2: SGHAT and FQDESV (reference sequence). The CDR3 region has the DNA TGTGCCAGCAGCATACAATGGGGGGTACAAGAGACCCAGTACTTC. Protein sequence: CASSIQWGVQETQYF.

This chain joins TRBV5-4 and TRBJ2-5; D unresolved. Trimming removed 0 bases at V and 7 bases at J, with 10 bases between. The CDR3 contains 13 residues. Germline V gives CDR1 SGHNT, CDR2 YYREEE (reference sequence). Here the CDR3 DNA reads TGTGCCAGCAGCTTGGTTACCCCGGGGACCCAGTACTTC. This sequence encodes CASSLVTPGTQYF.

This chain links TRBV10-3 with TRBJ2-3, with 8 bases lining up with TRBD1. Germline lookup yields CDR1 ENHRY and CDR2 SYGVKD. With 6 bases clipped from V and 4 bases from J, the junction kept 3 bases outside the gene matches. This CDR3 region has 13 residues. CDR3 sequence (DNA): TGTGCCATCAGCCTGGACAGGGCAGATACGCAGTATTTT. Translation gives CAISLDRADTQYF.

This chain connects TRBV9 to TRBJ1-2; the match to TRBD1 covers 10 bases. Germline values: CDR1 SGDLS, CDR2 YYNGEE. Trimming cost V 2 bases and J 8 bases; bases outside gene matches: 3. This CDR3 has 13 residues. Here the CDR3 DNA reads TGTGCCAGCAGCGTGGGGACAGGGGTCGGCTACACCTTC. Residues: CASSVGTGVGYTF.

The V call is TRBV19, the J call TRBJ2-5; D unclear. Trimming took off 4 bases at V and 5 bases at J, with 14 bases between the two ends. In germline, CDR1 is LNHDA, CDR2 SQIVND (reference sequence). The CDR3 is made up of 14 amino acids. The CDR3 coding sequence is TGTGCCAGTAGTAGGTTAGGATCTCGGGAGACCCAGTACTTC. Translating it yields CASSRLGSRETQYF.

This clone was seen only a few times. The chain uses TRBV7-2 and TRBJ1-5; D not resolved. Germline V gives CDR1 SGHTA, CDR2 FQGNSA. This CDR3 spans 15 amino acids. V lost 4 bases, J lost 0 bases, and 10 bases lay in between. CDR3 sequence: CASSSQRISNQPQHF. CDR3 bases: TGTGCCAGCAGCTCCCAGAGGATTAGCAATCAGCCCCAGCATTTT.

This clone has only one observation. This chain links TRBV5-5 with TRBJ2-2; 9 bases fit TRBD2. Germline V gene lookup returns CDR1 SGHKS and CDR2 YYEKEE (reference sequence). The CDR3 covers 15 residues. V lost 2 bases and J lost 1; bases outside the gene matches: 0. The CDR3 region is CASSLLAGNTGELFF. CDR3 nucleotides: TGTGCCAGCAGCTTACTAGCGGGGAACACCGGGGAGCTGTTTTTT.

The chain is built from TRBV29-1 and TRBJ2-2, with TRBD1 matching over 7 bases. The CDR3 is 15 amino acids. Germline CDR1 and CDR2: SQVTM and ANQGSEA. With V trimmed by 7 bases and J by 0 bases, 8 bases remained unmatched. The CDR3 coding sequence is TGCAGCGCCTCGGACAGGCGATCGAACACCGGGGAGCTGTTTTTT. Its protein is CSASDRRSNTGELFF.

This clone has only one observation. The chain recombines TRBV4-1 with TRBJ2-1; 7 bases are shared with TRBD1. The CDR3 sequence is 13 residues long. The germline CDR1 and CDR2 sequences are MGHRA and YSYEKL. The ends lost 3 bases at V and 8 bases at J; junction bases unmatched: 4. CDR3 DNA sequence: TGCGCCAGCAGCCAGAGACAGGGAGATGAGCAGTTCTTC. Translation gives CASSQRQGDEQFF.

The V and J genes are TRBV2 and TRBJ2-1; D possibly corresponds to TRBD1 (5 bases). The V end lost 5 bases, the J end lost 4 bases, and 9 bases lay between the germline ends. The CDR3 has 13 residues. Germline values: CDR1 SNHLY, CDR2 FYNNEI. Here the CDR3 reads CASSSQGYNEQFF. The CDR3, as DNA: TGTGCCAGCAGTAGCCAGGGATACAATGAGCAGTTCTTC.

This chain joins TRBV14 and TRBJ1-2; D ambiguous. The germline CDR1 and CDR2 sequences are SGHDN and FVKESK. V shed 4 bases and J shed 1 base, with 16 bases lying between them. CDR3 length: 16 amino acids. The CDR3, as DNA: TGTGCCAGCAGCCCCCGGGTTACAGCGAGTAACTATGGCTACACCTTC. This gives the protein CASSPRVTASNYGYTF. The whole variable domain, remainder taken from reference TRBV14 and TRBJ1-2, is EAGVTQFPSHSVIEKGQTVTLRCDPISGHDNLYWYRRVMGKEIKFLLHFVKESKQDESGMPNNRFLAERTGGTYSTLKVQPAELEDSGVYFCASSPRVTASNYGYTFGSGTRLTVV.

The chain couples TRBV2 to TRBJ2-3; 13 bases align to TRBD2. The CDR3 loop spans 19 amino acids. In germline, CDR1 is SNHLY, CDR2 FYNNEI. The V gene end was trimmed by 6 bases and the J gene end by 2 bases; junction bases not matched to a gene: 14. This CDR3 reads CASRIRKGTSGTTTDTQYF. In nucleotides, the CDR3 is TGTGCCAGCAGAATAAGAAAAGGGACTAGCGGGACAACCACAGATACGCAGTATTTT.

The sample holds one count of this clone. This chain links TRBV4-3 with TRBJ1-2; D ambiguous. V lost 0 bases to trimming and J lost 7 bases, with 9 bases between them. The CDR3 runs 13 residues. The V gene's germline CDR1 is LGHNA and CDR2 YSLEER. In DNA form, the CDR3 reads TGCGCCAGCAGCCAAGATTTGGGGTCTGGCTACACCTTC. The encoded protein is CASSQDLGSGYTF.

The chain has TRBV18 and TRBJ2-7, with D possibly being TRBD1 (6 bases). Trimming removed 4 bases from V and 4 bases from J, with 11 bases in between. The CDR3 contains 13 residues. Germline V CDR1 and CDR2: KGHSH, LQKENI. The CDR3 region is CASSRDIGYEQYF. The CDR3 DNA is TGTGCCAGCTCACGGGACATCGGATACGAGCAGTACTTC.